These T cell receptor beta chains were read from a single sample in a study of OX40 agonist ivuxolimab in advanced cancers. Sequencing used immunoSEQ multiplex PCR; TCRdb keeps in-frame clones, though not all of them. The data contain under 150,000 clones, 90% of them singletons. Here the sequenced sample was CD4+ or CD8+ T cells sorted from blood, taken in a trial of the OX40 agonist ivuxolimab. The receptors were gathered from an adult with an advanced solid tumor such as melanoma, head and neck, liver or kidney cancer. CDR3s include the opening cysteine and the closing phenylalanine or tryptophan. A D gene is named only where the DNA matches it firmly. Clone size appears in some rows only: once, few, many, or a class for an expanded clone.

d_call,clone_size,j_call,v_call,cdr3_aa,cdr3_nt
TRBD2,few,TRBJ2-1,TRBV28,CASLAGGRGAQFF,TGTGCCTCTCTAGCGGGAGGGCGGGGGGCGCAGTTCTTC
-,-,TRBJ1-1,TRBV27,CASSRGHLNTEAFF,TGTGCCAGCAGTCGCGGACACCTGAACACTGAAGCTTTCTTT
-,few,TRBJ2-7,TRBV28,CASSSGQTYEQYF,TGTGCCAGCAGTTCCGGACAAACCTACGAGCAGTACTTC
TRBD1,once,TRBJ1-5,TRBV19,CASSAAPGQGYNQPQHF,TGTGCCAGTAGTGCAGCACCGGGACAGGGGTACAATCAGCCCCAGCATTTT
TRBD2,-,TRBJ2-2,TRBV19,CASSIGEGKTGELFF,TGTGCCAGTAGTATCGGGGAGGGTAAGACCGGGGAGCTGTTTTTT
-,once,TRBJ1-2,TRBV30,CAWRPAGGVDYGYTF,TGTGCCTGGCGACCCGCGGGGGGCGTGGACTATGGCTACACCTTC
TRBD2,-,TRBJ2-7,TRBV5-1,CASSSSGRAGSKPYEQYF,TGCGCCAGCAGCTCCTCAGGGAGGGCGGGTTCGAAACCCTACGAGCAGTACTTC
-,-,TRBJ1-2,TRBV7-2,CASSLGGGSTNGYTF,TGTGCCAGCAGCTTGGGAGGGGGATCCACCAATGGCTACACCTTC
TRBD2,-,TRBJ2-1,TRBV19,CASSIWTSGLNEQFF,TGTGCCAGTAGTATATGGACTAGCGGTCTCAATGAGCAGTTCTTC
-,-,TRBJ2-7,TRBV30,CAWSVLYEQYF,TGTGCCTGGAGTGTACTTTACGAGCAGTACTTC
TRBD1,-,TRBJ1-3,TRBV7-9,CASRPGQASGNTIYF,TGTGCCAGCAGGCCGGGACAGGCGTCTGGAAACACCATATATTTT
TRBD1,-,TRBJ2-3,TRBV29-1,CSVEAGQGVLGTDTQYF,TGCAGCGTTGAAGCGGGACAGGGGGTGTTAGGCACAGATACGCAGTATTTT
TRBD1,once,TRBJ2-6,TRBV19,CASSINLRTGPSGANVLTF,TGTGCCAGTAGTATAAACCTTAGGACAGGGCCCTCTGGGGCCAACGTCCTGACTTTC
TRBD1,-,TRBJ2-6,TRBV5-6,CASSPGTGAGANVLTF,TGTGCCAGCAGCCCCGGGACAGGGGCCGGGGCCAACGTCCTGACTTTC
-,once,TRBJ2-5,TRBV29-1,CSVVRGDQYF,TGCAGCGTCGTCAGGGGGGACCAGTACTTC
TRBD1,-,TRBJ2-1,TRBV7-3,CASSPRTGGNNEQFF,TGTGCCAGCAGCCCTAGGACAGGCGGTAACAATGAGCAGTTCTTC
TRBD1,-,TRBJ2-5,TRBV2,CASTRDREETQYF,TGTGCCAGCACCAGGGACAGGGAAGAGACCCAGTACTTC
-,-,TRBJ2-7,TRBV2,CASSEMVSSYEQYF,TGTGCCAGCAGTGAAATGGTTAGCTCCTACGAGCAGTACTTC
-,-,TRBJ2-5,TRBV7-2,CASSLQGPPGETQYF,TGTGCCAGCAGCTTACAGGGACCTCCAGGCGAGACCCAGTACTTC
TRBD2,-,TRBJ2-5,TRBV7-2,CASSLPQGTSGRSPETQYF,TGTGCCAGCAGCTTACCCCAAGGGACTAGCGGGAGAAGCCCGGAGACCCAGTACTTC
-,-,TRBJ2-1,TRBV2,CASSGDYEQFF,TGTGCCAGCAGCGGGGATTATGAGCAGTTCTTC
TRBD2,-,TRBJ2-2,TRBV5-4,CASRSGLAGEITGELFF,TGTGCCAGCAGATCTGGACTAGCGGGAGAAATCACCGGGGAGCTGTTTTTT
-,-,TRBJ2-1,TRBV27,CASSHPNNEQFF,TGTGCCAGCAGCCACCCTAACAATGAGCAGTTCTTC
-,once,TRBJ1-4,TRBV27,CASSWRGDEKLFF,TGTGCCAGCAGTTGGCGAGGGGATGAAAAACTGTTTTTT
TRBD1,-,TRBJ2-1,TRBV6-5,CASTVGTGVYNEQFF,TGTGCCAGCACCGTCGGGACAGGGGTCTACAATGAGCAGTTCTTC
-,-,TRBJ2-7,TRBV19,CASSIGTGFYEQYF,TGTGCCAGTAGTATCGGTACAGGGTTCTACGAGCAGTACTTC
-,-,TRBJ1-4,TRBV5-4,CASSPAGRGEKLFF,TGTGCCAGCAGCCCGGCGGGTAGGGGTGAAAAACTGTTTTTT
TRBD1,once,TRBJ1-1,TRBV6-5,CASSLIGGGNTEAFF,TGTGCCAGCAGTCTAATAGGGGGCGGAAACACTGAAGCTTTCTTT
-,-,TRBJ2-1,TRBV27,CATTDYSYNEQFF,TGTGCCACCACCGACTACTCCTACAATGAGCAGTTCTTC
-,-,TRBJ2-7,TRBV21-1,CASSTARTKGLAGCYEQYF,TGTGCCAGCAGCACAGCAAGAACCAAAGGACTAGCGGGGTGCTACGAGCAGTACTTC
TRBD2,-,TRBJ2-7,TRBV7-6,CASSLRLAGEGSEQYF,TGTGCCAGCAGCTTACGCCTAGCGGGAGAAGGGAGTGAGCAGTACTTC
TRBD2,-,TRBJ2-1,TRBV19,CATDTSGNYNEQFF,TGTGCCACCGACACTAGCGGGAACTACAATGAGCAGTTCTTC
TRBD2,-,TRBJ2-1,TRBV19,CASSIDGAASGGPYNEQFF,TGTGCCAGTAGTATTGATGGAGCGGCCAGCGGGGGCCCCTACAATGAGCAGTTCTTC
-,-,TRBJ1-5,TRBV19,CASSPTAFSNQPQHF,TGTGCCAGTAGTCCGACAGCGTTTAGCAATCAGCCCCAGCATTTT
-,-,TRBJ1-5,TRBV2,CASSGREVGNQPQHF,TGTGCCAGCAGCGGCAGGGAAGTGGGCAATCAGCCCCAGCATTTT
TRBD1,-,TRBJ1-6,TRBV27,CAVGTGGSSYNSPLHF,TGTGCCGTGGGGACAGGGGGGAGCTCCTATAATTCACCCCTCCACTTT
-,-,TRBJ2-2,TRBV5-1,CASSLSGAGELFF,TGCGCCAGCAGCTTGTCTGGGGCCGGGGAGCTGTTTTTT
-,-,TRBJ2-3,TRBV2,CASSVLVSTDTQYF,TGTGCCAGCAGTGTCCTAGTTAGCACAGATACGCAGTATTTT
TRBD1,once,TRBJ1-1,TRBV6-5,CASSRDRVYYTEAFF,TGTGCCAGCAGCCGGGACAGGGTATACTACACTGAAGCTTTCTTT
-,-,TRBJ1-3,TRBV11-3,CASSDGNTIYF,TGTGCCAGCAGTGACGGAAACACCATATATTTT
TRBD1,-,TRBJ2-7,TRBV7-8,CASNPTGTTYEQYF,TGTGCCAGCAACCCGACAGGGACAACCTACGAGCAGTACTTC
TRBD1,-,TRBJ1-1,TRBV9,CASSVQQGFTEAFF,TGTGCCAGCAGCGTTCAACAGGGGTTTACTGAAGCTTTCTTT
-,-,TRBJ2-4,TRBV19,CASSIGGWNIQYF,TGTGCCAGTAGTATCGGGGGTTGGAACATTCAGTACTTC
-,-,TRBJ2-3,TRBV6-6,CASRVQGTDTQYF,TGTGCCAGCAGGGTACAGGGAACAGATACGCAGTATTTT
-,-,TRBJ1-5,TRBV11-2,CASSLGPDPRWPQHF,TGTGCCAGCAGCTTGGGACCGGACCCCAGATGGCCCCAGCATTTT
-,-,TRBJ2-7,TRBV7-9,CASSQKAPYEQYF,TGTGCCAGCAGCCAAAAGGCGCCCTACGAGCAGTACTTC
TRBD2,-,TRBJ2-3,TRBV2,CASTPGTSGRARGTDTQYF,TGTGCCAGCACCCCCGGGACTAGCGGGAGGGCCCGGGGAACAGATACGCAGTATTTT
-,-,TRBJ2-2,TRBV6-6,CASSQPQGGTGELFF,TGTGCCAGCAGTCAACCCCAGGGGGGGACCGGGGAGCTGTTTTTT
TRBD2,-,TRBJ2-2,TRBV28,CASSFWSGRAENTGELFF,TGTGCCAGCAGTTTTTGGAGCGGGAGGGCCGAAAACACCGGGGAGCTGTTTTTT
TRBD2,-,TRBJ2-3,TRBV5-1,CASSISGRAGPVNTQYF,TGCGCCAGCAGCATTAGCGGGAGGGCCGGGCCGGTTAATACGCAGTATTTT
TRBD1,-,TRBJ2-5,TRBV5-4,CASSLVTRTGVETQYF,TGTGCCAGCAGCTTGGTGACTCGGACAGGGGTAGAGACCCAGTACTTC